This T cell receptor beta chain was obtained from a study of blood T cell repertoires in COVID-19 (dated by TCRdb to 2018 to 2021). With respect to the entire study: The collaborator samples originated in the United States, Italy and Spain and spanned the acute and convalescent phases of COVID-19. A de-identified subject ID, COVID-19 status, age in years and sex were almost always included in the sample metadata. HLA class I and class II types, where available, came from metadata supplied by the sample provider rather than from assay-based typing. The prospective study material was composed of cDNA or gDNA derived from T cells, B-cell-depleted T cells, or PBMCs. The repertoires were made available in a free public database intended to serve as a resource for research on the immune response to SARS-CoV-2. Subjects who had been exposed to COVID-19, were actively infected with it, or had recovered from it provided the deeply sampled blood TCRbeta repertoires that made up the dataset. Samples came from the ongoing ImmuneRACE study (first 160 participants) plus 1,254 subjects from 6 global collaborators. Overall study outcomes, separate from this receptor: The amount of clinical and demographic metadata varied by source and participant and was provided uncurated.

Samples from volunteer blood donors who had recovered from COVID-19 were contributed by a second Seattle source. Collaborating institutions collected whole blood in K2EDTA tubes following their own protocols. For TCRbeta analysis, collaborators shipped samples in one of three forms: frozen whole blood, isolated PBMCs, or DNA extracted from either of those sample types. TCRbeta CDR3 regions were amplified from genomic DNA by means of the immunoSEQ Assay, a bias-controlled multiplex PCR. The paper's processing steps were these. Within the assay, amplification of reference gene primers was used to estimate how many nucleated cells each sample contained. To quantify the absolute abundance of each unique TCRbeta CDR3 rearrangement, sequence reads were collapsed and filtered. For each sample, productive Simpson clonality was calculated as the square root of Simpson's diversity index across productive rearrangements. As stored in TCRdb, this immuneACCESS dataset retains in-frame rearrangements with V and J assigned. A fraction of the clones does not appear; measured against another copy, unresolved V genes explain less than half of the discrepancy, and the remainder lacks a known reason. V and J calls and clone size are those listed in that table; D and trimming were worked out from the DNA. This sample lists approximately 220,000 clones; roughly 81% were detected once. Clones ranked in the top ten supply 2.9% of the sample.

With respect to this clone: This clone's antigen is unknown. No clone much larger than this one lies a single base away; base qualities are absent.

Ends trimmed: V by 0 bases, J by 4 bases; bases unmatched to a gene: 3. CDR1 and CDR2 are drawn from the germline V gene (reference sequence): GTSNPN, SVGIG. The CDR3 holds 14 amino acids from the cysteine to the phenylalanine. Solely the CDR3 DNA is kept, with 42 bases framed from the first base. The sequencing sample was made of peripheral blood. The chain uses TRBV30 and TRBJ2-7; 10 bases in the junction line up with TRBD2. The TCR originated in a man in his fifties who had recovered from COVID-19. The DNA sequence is TGTGCCTGGAGTGTGGCTAGCGGGAGTTACGAGCAGTACTTC. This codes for CAWSVASGSYEQYF.